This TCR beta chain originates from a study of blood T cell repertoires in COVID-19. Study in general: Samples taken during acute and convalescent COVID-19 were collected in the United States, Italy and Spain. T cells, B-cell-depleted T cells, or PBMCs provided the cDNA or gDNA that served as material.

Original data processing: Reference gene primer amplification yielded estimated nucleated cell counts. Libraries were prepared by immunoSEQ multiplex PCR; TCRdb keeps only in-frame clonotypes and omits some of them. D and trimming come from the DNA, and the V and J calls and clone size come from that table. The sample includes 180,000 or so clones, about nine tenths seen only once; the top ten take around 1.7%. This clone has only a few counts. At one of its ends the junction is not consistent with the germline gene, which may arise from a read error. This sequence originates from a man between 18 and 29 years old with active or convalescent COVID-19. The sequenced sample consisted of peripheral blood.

CDR3 in amino acids: CASSLSTRPNTGELFF. CDR3 in DNA: TGTGCTAGCAGCTTAAGCACTAGGCCGAACACCGGGGAGCTGTTTTTT. The chain carries TRBV7-7 and TRBJ2-2; TRBD2 is a possible D gene (5 bases). CDR3 size: 16 residues. The germline gives CDR1 SSHAT, CDR2 FNYEAQ (reference sequence).